This TCR beta chain stems from a study of CD8+ T cells in alopecia areata. Treatment specified: oral pan-JAK inhibitor, 5-10 mg twice daily. Researchers gathered lesional scalp punch biopsies and peripheral blood from patients with alopecia areata. CDR3 size: 14 residues. Germline V gives CDR1 MNHNY, CDR2 SVGAGI (reference sequence). Trimming at V came to 6 bases and at J to 5 bases, leaving 9 bases not matched to a gene. After isolation, RNA underwent reverse transcription to generate cDNA as the sequencing template. Generated by immunoSEQ multiplex PCR, the TCRdb table keeps only in-frame clones and is missing some. The sample records about 180,000 clones, approximately 49% being singletons. General study results and limits: Mouse data revealed clearer TCR sharing than patient data did, a gap possibly tied to HLA. Uncertainty about whether baseline CD8+ expansion is linked to response remains, with one nonresponder. Clonality in the scalp and expanded CD8+ clones ranked among the top 100 were significantly decreased by tofacitinib.

This clone was recorded a few times. Its antigen remains unidentified. This clonotype originated in a human donor with alopecia areata. The rearrangement links TRBV6-6 to TRBJ2-5; TRBD1 matches 7 bases. Sequenced material: CD8+ T cells sorted from blood, taken at week 52, from a patient treated with tofacitinib. This chain's CDR3 is CASSWDSTGETQYF. Written as DNA, the CDR3 is TGTGCCAGCAGCTGGGACAGTACAGGGGAGACCCAGTACTTC.